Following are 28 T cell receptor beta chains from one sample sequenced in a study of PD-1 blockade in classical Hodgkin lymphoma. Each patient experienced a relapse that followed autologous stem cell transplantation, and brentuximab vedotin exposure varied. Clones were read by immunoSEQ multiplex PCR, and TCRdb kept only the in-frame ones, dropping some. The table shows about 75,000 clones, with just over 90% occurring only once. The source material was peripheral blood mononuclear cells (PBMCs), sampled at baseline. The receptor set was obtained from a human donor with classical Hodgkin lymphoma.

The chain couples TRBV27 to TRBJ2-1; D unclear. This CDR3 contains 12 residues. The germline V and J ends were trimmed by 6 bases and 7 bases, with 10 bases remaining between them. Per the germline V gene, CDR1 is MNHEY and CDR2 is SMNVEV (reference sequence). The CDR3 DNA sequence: TGTGCCAGCAGCTGGAATATGAATGAGCAGTTCTTC. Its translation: CASSWNMNEQFF.

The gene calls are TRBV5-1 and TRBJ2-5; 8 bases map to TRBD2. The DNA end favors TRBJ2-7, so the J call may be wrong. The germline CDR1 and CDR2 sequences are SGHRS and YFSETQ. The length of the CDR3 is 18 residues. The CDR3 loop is CASSLGFSGTRTTNEQYF. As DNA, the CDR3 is TGCGCCAGCAGCTTGGGCTTCTCTGGGACTAGAACGACCAACGAGCAGTACTTC.

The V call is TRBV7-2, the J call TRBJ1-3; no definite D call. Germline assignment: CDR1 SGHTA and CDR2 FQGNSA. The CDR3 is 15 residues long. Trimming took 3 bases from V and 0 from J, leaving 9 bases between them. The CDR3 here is CASSFLSYSGNTIYF. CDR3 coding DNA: TGTGCCAGCAGCTTTCTATCGTACTCTGGAAACACCATATATTTT.

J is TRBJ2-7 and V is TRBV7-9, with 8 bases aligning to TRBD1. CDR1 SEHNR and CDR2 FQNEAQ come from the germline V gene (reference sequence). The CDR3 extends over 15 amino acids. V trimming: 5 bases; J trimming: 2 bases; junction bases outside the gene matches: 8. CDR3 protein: CASSADRGVTYEQYF. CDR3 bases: TGTGCCAGCAGCGCCGACAGGGGCGTCACCTACGAGCAGTACTTC.

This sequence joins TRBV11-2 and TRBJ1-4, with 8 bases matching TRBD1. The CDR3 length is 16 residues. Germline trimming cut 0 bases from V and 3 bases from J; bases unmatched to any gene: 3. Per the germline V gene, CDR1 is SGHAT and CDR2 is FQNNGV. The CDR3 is CASSLDPGGPNEKLFF. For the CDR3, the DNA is TGTGCCAGCAGCTTAGATCCAGGGGGCCCTAATGAAAAACTGTTTTTT.

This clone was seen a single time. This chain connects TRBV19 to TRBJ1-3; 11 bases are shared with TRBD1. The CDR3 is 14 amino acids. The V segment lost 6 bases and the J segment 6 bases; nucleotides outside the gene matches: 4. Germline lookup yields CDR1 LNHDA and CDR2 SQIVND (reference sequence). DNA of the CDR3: TGTGCCAGTAGCGCCGGACAGGGGGCAAACACCATATATTTT. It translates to CASSAGQGANTIYF.

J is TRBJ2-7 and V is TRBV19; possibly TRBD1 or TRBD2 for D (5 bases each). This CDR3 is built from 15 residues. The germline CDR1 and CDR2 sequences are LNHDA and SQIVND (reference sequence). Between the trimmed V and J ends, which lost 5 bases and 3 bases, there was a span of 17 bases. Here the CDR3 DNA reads TGTGCCAGTAGTCCCTTCCCGGGGCTAAACTACGAGCAGTACTTC. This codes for CASSPFPGLNYEQYF.

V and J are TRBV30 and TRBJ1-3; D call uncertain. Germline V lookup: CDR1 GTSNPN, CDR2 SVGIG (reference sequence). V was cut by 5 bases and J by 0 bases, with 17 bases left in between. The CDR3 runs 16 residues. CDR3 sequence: CAWEPGDHFSGNTIYF. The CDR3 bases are TGTGCCTGGGAACCGGGCGATCACTTCTCTGGAAACACCATATATTTT.

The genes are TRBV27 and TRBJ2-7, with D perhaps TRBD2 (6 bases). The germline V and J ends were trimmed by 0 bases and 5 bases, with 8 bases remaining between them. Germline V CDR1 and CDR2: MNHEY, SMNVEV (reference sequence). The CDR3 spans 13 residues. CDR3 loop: CASSLSEGDEQYF. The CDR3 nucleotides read TGTGCCAGCAGTTTATCGGAGGGAGACGAGCAGTACTTC.

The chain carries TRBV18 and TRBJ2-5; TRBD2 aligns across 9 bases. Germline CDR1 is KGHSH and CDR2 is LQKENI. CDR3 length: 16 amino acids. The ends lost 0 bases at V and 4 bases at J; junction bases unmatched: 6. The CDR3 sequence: CASSPPVRGGAETQYF. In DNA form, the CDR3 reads TGTGCCAGCTCACCACCTGTCCGCGGGGGGGCAGAGACCCAGTACTTC.

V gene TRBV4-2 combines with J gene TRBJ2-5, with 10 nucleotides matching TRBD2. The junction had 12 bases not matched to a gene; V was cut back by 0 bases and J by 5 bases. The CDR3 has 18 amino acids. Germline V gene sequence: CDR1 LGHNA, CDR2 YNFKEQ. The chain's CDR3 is CASSQDWRERGGVETQYF. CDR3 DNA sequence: TGTGCCAGCAGCCAAGATTGGCGCGAGCGGGGGGGCGTTGAGACCCAGTACTTC.

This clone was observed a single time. DNA of the CDR3: TGTGCCAGCTCGGAAGAGGGACAGCCGAACACTGAAGCTTTCTTT. Amino acid sequence: CASSEEGQPNTEAFF. The rearrangement links TRBV7-7 to TRBJ1-1; TRBD1 aligns across 7 bases. The ends lost 8 bases at V and 1 base at J; junction bases unmatched: 10. Germline CDR1 and CDR2: SSHAT and FNYEAQ (reference sequence). This CDR3 is 15 amino acids long.

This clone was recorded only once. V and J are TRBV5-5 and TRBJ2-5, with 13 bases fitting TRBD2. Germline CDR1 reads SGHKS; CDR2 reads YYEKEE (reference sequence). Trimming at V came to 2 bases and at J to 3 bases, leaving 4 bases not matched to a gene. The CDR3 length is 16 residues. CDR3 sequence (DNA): TGTGCCAGCAGCTTCACTGGACTAGCGGGGGAAGAGACCCAGTACTTC. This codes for CASSFTGLAGEETQYF.

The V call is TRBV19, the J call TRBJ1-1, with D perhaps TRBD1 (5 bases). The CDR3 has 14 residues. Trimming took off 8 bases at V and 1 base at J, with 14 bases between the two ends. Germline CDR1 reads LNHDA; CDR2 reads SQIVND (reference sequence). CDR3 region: CASSLRTSNTEAFF. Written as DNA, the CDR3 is TGTGCCAGTTCATTGAGGACATCGAACACTGAAGCTTTCTTT.

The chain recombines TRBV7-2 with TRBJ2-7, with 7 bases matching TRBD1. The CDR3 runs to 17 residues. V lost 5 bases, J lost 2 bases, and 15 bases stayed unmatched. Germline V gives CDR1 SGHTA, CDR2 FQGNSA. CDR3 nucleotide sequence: TGTGCCAGCAGCCCTTACATTAGCAGGGGGATTACCTACGAGCAGTACTTC. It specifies CASSPYISRGITYEQYF.

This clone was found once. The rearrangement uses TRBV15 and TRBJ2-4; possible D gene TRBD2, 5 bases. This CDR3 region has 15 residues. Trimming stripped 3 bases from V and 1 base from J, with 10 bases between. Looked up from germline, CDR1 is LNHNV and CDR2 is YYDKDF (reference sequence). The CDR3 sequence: CATSSEGGAKNIQYF. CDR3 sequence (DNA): TGTGCCACCAGCAGCGAGGGTGGGGCCAAAAACATTCAGTACTTC.

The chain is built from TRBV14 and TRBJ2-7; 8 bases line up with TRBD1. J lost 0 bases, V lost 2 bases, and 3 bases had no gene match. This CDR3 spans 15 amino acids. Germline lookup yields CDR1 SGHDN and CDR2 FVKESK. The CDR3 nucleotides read TGTGCCAGCAGCCAAAGCACAGGGGGCTCCTACGAGCAGTACTTC. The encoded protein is CASSQSTGGSYEQYF. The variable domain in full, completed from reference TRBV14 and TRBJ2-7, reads EAGVTQFPSHSVIEKGQTVTLRCDPISGHDNLYWYRRVMGKEIKFLLHFVKESKQDESGMPNNRFLAERTGGTYSTLKVQPAELEDSGVYFCASSQSTGGSYEQYFGPGTRLTVT.

CDR3 bases: TGTGCCAGCAGCTTGACAGGGTCAGGGGAGACCCAGTACTTC. Residues: CASSLTGSGETQYF. The chain uses TRBV7-9 and TRBJ2-5, with 7 nucleotides matching TRBD1. CDR1 SEHNR and CDR2 FQNEAQ come from the germline V gene (reference sequence). J lost 5 bases, V lost 3 bases, and 6 bases had no gene match. CDR3 size: 14 residues.

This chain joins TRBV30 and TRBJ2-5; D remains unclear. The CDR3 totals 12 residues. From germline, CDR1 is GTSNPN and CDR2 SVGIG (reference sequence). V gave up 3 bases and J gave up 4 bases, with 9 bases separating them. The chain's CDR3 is CAWSHSGETQYF. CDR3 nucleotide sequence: TGTGCCTGGAGCCACTCGGGAGAGACCCAGTACTTC. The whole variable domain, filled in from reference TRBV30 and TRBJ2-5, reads SQTIHQWPATLVQPVGSPLSLECTVEGTSNPNLYWYRQAAGRGLQLLFYSVGIGQISSEVPQNLSASRPQDRQFILSSKKLLLSDSGFYLCAWSHSGETQYFGPGTRLLVL.

This CDR3 is CASSIQPGELFF. CDR3 nucleotide sequence: TGTGCCAGCAGTATCCAGCCCGGGGAGCTGTTTTTT. This rearrangement joins TRBV28 to TRBJ2-2; D remains unclear. The CDR3 has 12 residues. Looked up from germline, CDR1 is MDHEN and CDR2 is SYDVKM. The V and J ends lost 5 bases and 6 bases respectively, with 7 bases between them.

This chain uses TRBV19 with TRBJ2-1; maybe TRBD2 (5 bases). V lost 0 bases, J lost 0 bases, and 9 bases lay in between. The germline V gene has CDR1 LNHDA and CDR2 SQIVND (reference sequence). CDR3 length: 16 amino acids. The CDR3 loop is CASSIDGRVSYNEQFF. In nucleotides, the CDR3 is TGTGCCAGTAGTATAGATGGGCGGGTCTCCTACAATGAGCAGTTCTTC. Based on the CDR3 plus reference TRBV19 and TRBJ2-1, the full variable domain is DGGITQSPKYLFRKEGQNVTLSCEQNLNHDAMYWYRQDPGQGLRLIYYSQIVNDFQKGDIAEGYSVSREKKESFPLTVTSAQKNPTAFYLCASSIDGRVSYNEQFFGPGTRLTVL.

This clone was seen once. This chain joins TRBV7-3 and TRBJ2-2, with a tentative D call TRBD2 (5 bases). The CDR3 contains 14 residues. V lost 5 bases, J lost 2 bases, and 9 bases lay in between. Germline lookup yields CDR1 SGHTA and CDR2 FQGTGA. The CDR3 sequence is CASSPGLNTGELFF. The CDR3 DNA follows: TGTGCCAGCAGCCCGGGATTAAACACCGGGGAGCTGTTTTTT.

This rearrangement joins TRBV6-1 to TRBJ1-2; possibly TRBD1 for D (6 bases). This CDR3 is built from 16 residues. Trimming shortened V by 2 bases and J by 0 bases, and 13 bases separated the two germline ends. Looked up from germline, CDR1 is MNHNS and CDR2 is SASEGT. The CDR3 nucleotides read TGTGCCAGCAGTGAATTCCCAGGGGCACCTAACTATGGCTACACCTTC. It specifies CASSEFPGAPNYGYTF.

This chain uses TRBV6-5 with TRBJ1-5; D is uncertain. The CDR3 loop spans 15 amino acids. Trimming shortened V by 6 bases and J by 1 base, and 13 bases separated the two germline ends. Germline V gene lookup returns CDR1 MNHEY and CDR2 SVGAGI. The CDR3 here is CASRPLANSNQPQHF. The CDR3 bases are TGTGCCAGCAGGCCGCTGGCTAACAGCAATCAGCCCCAGCATTTT.

CDR3 sequence reads: CATIAPAYNEQFF. Here the CDR3 DNA reads TGTGCCACAATAGCCCCCGCTTACAATGAGCAGTTCTTC. The chain combines TRBV2 with TRBJ2-1; no reliable D call. V was pared by 10 bases and J by 4 bases, with 14 bases between. Germline V gives CDR1 SNHLY, CDR2 FYNNEI. The CDR3 sequence is 13 residues long.

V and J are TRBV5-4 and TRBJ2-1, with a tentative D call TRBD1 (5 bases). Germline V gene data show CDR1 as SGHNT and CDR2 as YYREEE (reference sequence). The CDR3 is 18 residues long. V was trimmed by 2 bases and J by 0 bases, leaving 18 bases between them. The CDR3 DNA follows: TGTGCCAGCAGCTTTGAGCCAGGGTCGTCCAGCTCCTACAATGAGCAGTTCTTC. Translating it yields CASSFEPGSSSSYNEQFF.

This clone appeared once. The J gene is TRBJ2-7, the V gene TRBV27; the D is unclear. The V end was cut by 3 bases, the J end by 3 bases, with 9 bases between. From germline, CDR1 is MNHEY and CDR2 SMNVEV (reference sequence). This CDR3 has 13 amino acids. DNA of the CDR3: TGTGCCAGCAGTTTTGTCATTGGCTACGAGCAGTACTTC. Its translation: CASSFVIGYEQYF.

CDR3 region: CASSLGLATHRTDTQYF. The DNA for the CDR3 is TGCGCCAGCAGCCTAGGACTAGCGACTCATCGCACAGATACGCAGTATTTT. The J gene is TRBJ2-3, the V gene TRBV5-1, with 9 bases that match TRBD2. The CDR3 contains 17 residues. Germline trimming cut 4 bases from V and 1 base from J; bases unmatched to any gene: 10. The germline gives CDR1 SGHRS, CDR2 YFSETQ.